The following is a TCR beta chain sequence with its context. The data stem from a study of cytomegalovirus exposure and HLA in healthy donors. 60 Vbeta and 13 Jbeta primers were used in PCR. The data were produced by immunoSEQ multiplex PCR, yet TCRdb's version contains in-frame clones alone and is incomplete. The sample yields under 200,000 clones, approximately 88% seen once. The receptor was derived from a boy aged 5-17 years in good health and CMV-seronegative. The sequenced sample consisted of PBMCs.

The CDR3 loop is CASSHNPTGETQYF. The CDR3 DNA follows: TGTGCCAGCAGTCATAACCCGACGGGAGAGACCCAGTACTTC. The chain is built from TRBV2 and TRBJ2-5; D ambiguous. Trimming removed 5 bases at V and 4 bases at J, with 14 bases between. The length of the CDR3 is 14 residues. Germline values: CDR1 SNHLY, CDR2 FYNNEI. Full variable domain (rest looked up from reference TRBV2 and TRBJ2-5): EPEVTQTPSHQVTQMGQEVILRCVPISNHLYFYWYRQILGQKVEFLVSFYNNEISEKSEIFDDQFSVERPDGSNFTLKIRSTKLEDSAMYFCASSHNPTGETQYFGPGTRLLVL.